A single sample gave rise to the 6 T cell receptor beta chains below, sequenced in a study of neurological immune-mediated disorders. The time point: longitudinal time-point 1 (baseline). TCRdb passed the 5' RACE reads through MiXCR, listing each CDR3 protein once. The sample consists of around 71,000 distinct CDR3 sequences, roughly an eighth of them appearing once. The specimen was PBMCs. The receptors come from a female donor with HTLV-1-associated myelopathy (HAM/TSP).

This clonotype was recorded a few times. Here the CDR3 omits its conserved ending phenylalanine or tryptophan, so a read error is the likely source. This chain connects TRBV2 to TRBJ2-5; D gene ambiguous. In germline, CDR1 is SNHLY, CDR2 FYNNEI. The V and J ends lost 3 bases and 5 bases respectively, with 7 bases between them. The CDR3 is made up of 12 amino acids. The CDR3 region is CASSDPPETQYV. The CDR3 coding sequence is TGTGCCAGCAGTGACCCCCCGGAGACCCAGTACGTC.

This clonotype was detected ten times or more. The V and J genes are TRBV2 and TRBJ1-5; 7 bases map to TRBD1. Germline values: CDR1 SNHLY, CDR2 FYNNEI. The CDR3 runs to 16 residues. V dropped 4 bases and J dropped 1; count of bases not matched to a gene: 7. The CDR3 here is CASSATETGSNQPQHF. Here the CDR3 DNA reads TGTGCCAGCAGTGCAACCGAGACAGGGAGCAATCAGCCCCAGCATTTT.

Points on this clonotype: Being one base from a much bigger clone, this may be a read error. The rearrangement joins TRBV2 to TRBJ2-3; tentative D call: TRBD1 (6 bases). Germline V gene lookup returns CDR1 SNHLY and CDR2 FYNNEI. The CDR3 length is 16 residues. The V gene lost 10 bases and the J gene lost 4 bases, with 24 bases spanning the gap. CDR3: CATSGTWVGASDTQYF. The CDR3 DNA reads TGTGCCACCTCAGGTACCTGGGTGGGGGCCTCAGATACGCAGTATTTT.

This clonotype was observed at least ten times. CDR3 residues: CASSSMGGTDTQYF. In DNA, the CDR3 is TGCGCCAGCAGTTCCATGGGGGGCACAGATACGCAGTATTTT. This rearrangement joins TRBV5-1 to TRBJ2-3, with D perhaps assigned TRBD1 or TRBD2 (5 bases each). The CDR3 sequence is 14 residues long. V was cut by 5 bases and J by 1 base, with 11 bases left in between. The germline CDR1 and CDR2 sequences are SGHRS and YFSETQ.

This clonotype was recorded many times. The chain has TRBV7-2 and TRBJ2-1; D gene unclear. Germline V lookup: CDR1 SGHTA, CDR2 FQGNSA. This CDR3 has 15 residues. Trimming took 5 bases from V and 8 from J, leaving 19 bases between them. CDR3 DNA sequence: TGTGCCAGCAGCCCCCAGTCCGCGTGGATCGATGAGCAGTTCTTC. Amino acids: CASSPQSAWIDEQFF.

This clonotype was picked up many times. The chain recombines TRBV12-3 or TRBV12-4 with TRBJ1-4, with 8 bases identical to TRBD1. V shed 0 bases and J 4 bases; nucleotides not matched to a gene: 4. The CDR3 is 16 residues long. For the CDR3, the DNA is TGTGCCAGCAGTTTAGCGCCCGGACAGGGTAATGAAAAACTGTTTTTT. Protein: CASSLAPGQGNEKLFF.